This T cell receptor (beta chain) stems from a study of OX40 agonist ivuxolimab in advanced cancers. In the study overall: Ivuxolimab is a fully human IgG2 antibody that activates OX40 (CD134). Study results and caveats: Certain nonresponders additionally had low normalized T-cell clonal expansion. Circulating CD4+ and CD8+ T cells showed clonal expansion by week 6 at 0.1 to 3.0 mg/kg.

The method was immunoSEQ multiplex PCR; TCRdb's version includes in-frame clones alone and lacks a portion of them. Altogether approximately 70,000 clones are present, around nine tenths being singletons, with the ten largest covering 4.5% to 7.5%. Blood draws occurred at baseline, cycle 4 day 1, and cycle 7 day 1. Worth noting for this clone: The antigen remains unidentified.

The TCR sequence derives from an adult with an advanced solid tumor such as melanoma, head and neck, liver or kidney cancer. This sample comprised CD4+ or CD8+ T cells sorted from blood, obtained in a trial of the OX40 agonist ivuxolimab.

CDR3 in DNA: TGTGCCAGCAGCCTCCGACCCTCGTTATGGGGCTACACCTTC. This translates into CASSLRPSLWGYTF. The chain employs TRBV5-8 and TRBJ1-2; D is unclear. Per germline, CDR1 SGHTS and CDR2 YDEGEE. Deletions cut 4 bases from V and 8 bases from J, with 18 bases between. The CDR3 sequence is 14 residues long.